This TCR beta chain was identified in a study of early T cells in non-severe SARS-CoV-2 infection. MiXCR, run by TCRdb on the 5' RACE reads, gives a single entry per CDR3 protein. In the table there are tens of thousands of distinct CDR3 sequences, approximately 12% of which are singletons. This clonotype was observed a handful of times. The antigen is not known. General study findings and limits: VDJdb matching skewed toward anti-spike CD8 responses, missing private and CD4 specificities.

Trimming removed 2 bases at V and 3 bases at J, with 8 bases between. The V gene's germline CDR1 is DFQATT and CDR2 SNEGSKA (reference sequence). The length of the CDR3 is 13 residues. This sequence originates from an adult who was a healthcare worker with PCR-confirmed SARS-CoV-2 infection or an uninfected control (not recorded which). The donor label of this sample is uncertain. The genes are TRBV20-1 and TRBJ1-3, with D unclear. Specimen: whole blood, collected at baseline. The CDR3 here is CSARRESGNTIYF. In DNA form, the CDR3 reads TGCAGTGCTAGAAGGGAAAGTGGAAACACCATATATTTT.